The rows below give T cell receptor beta chains drawn from one sample of a study of vaccination and CD4 T cells after COVID-19. Their antigens remain unidentified. TCRdb passed the PCR reads through MiXCR, listing each CDR3 protein once. The data hold 15,000 to 25,000 distinct CDR3 sequences, with 60% observed a single time. The source was CD4+ T cells from blood, cultured in vitro, collected after SARS-CoV-2 vaccination. These receptors were taken from a human donor who had recovered from COVID-19. The CDR3 runs from the conserved cysteine through the conserved F or W. Fields, in order: V gene, J gene, clone size, CDR3 protein. Clone size appears in some rows only: once, few, many, or a class for an expanded clone.

TRBV20-1	TRBJ2-7	NA	CSASPVITYEQYF
TRBV12-3/TRBV12-4	TRBJ2-3	NA	CASSPTPGTRSTQYF
TRBV7-9	TRBJ2-6	NA	CASSPQGGLAPDSGANVLTF
TRBV6-2/TRBV6-3	TRBJ1-2	few	CASSGQGFGYTF
TRBV11-3	TRBJ2-5	NA	CASSLSAGETQETQYF
TRBV20-1	TRBJ1-4	NA	CSAGTGDEKLFF
TRBV11-3	TRBJ1-3	NA	CASSLGDRASGNTIYF
TRBV19	TRBJ2-3	NA	CASSMTQDTDTQYF
TRBV6-1	TRBJ1-6	NA	CASSITTGLDSPLHF
TRBV27	TRBJ1-6	few	CASSLRWGNSPLHF
TRBV11-3	TRBJ2-3	NA	CASSLGPSGADTQYF
TRBV28	TRBJ1-1	NA	CASTRTGGRGTEAFF
TRBV6-2/TRBV6-3	TRBJ1-2	few	CASSQWDSTYGYTF
TRBV27	TRBJ2-2	NA	CASSGRTPRPNTGELFF
TRBV19	TRBJ1-2	NA	CASSPRVSYGYTF
TRBV20-1	TRBJ2-5	NA	CSARVGGQETQYF
TRBV6-1	TRBJ2-7	NA	CASREWAGTPTLLEQYF
TRBV19	TRBJ1-2	NA	CASSTGQGYGYTF
TRBV27	TRBJ2-7	NA	CASSLQGATYEQYF
TRBV19	TRBJ1-5	few	CASSISPSDQPQHF
TRBV7-9	TRBJ2-5	NA	CASSLRMPGGFTQETQYF
TRBV19	TRBJ2-7	NA	CASSRSQGESERYF
TRBV7-9	TRBJ2-1	NA	CASSLVYNEQFF
TRBV6-1	TRBJ1-2	NA	CASSEAVGTANYGYTF
TRBV29-1	TRBJ2-3	NA	CSQTGSITDTQYF
TRBV24-1	TRBJ2-1	NA	CATSDFTGTGYNEQLF
TRBV7-8	TRBJ2-6	NA	CASSPGFGLRLPSGANVLTF
TRBV20-1	TRBJ2-7	NA	CSASRASGPPYERQYF
TRBV6-1	TRBJ2-6	NA	CASNARGDYSSGANVLTF
TRBV2	TRBJ2-7	NA	CASSETVIYEQYF
TRBV5-4	TRBJ1-2	NA	CASSTASQSGGYTF
TRBV6-1	TRBJ1-5	NA	CASSPHRGLGQPQHF
TRBV6-5	TRBJ1-5	NA	CASSYDRGRTSNQPQHF
TRBV7-6	TRBJ2-5	few	CASSPGTGGLETQYF
TRBV30	TRBJ1-1	NA	CAWSVQKPMNTEAFF
TRBV5-1	TRBJ1-1	NA	CASREGTITQVPEAFF
TRBV6-2/TRBV6-3	TRBJ2-3	NA	CASSPAPYTQYF
TRBV27	TRBJ1-6	NA	CASSFKPGQGGSPLHF
TRBV20-1	TRBJ2-5	NA	CSARGVWSGAVGQETQYF
TRBV28	TRBJ2-5	once	CASIGRGRARETQYF
TRBV19	TRBJ1-1	NA	CATTTGGRFEAFF
TRBV6-1	TRBJ2-4	NA	CASRGLAQGQNIQYF
TRBV6-2/TRBV6-3	TRBJ2-3	few	CASSYHAGNTDTQYF
TRBV10-1	TRBJ2-7	NA	CASPGQGLPEQYF
TRBV6-2/TRBV6-3	TRBJ1-1	NA	CASSGKLRGAEAFF